Each of the 21 T cell receptor beta chains below was sequenced from the same sample in a study of cytomegalovirus exposure and HLA in healthy donors. TCRdb's table, derived via immunoSEQ multiplex PCR, lists solely in-frame clones and lacks some. The sample lists a few hundred thousand clones, around 87% occurring once. Material for sequencing was PBMCs. These receptors originate from a woman aged 18-29 years in good health and CMV-seronegative.

The chain carries TRBV28 and TRBJ2-7; 11 nucleotides match TRBD2. After removal of 4 bases from V and 2 bases from J, the junction contained 7 bases not matched to a gene. The CDR3 covers 16 residues. Germline V gene lookup returns CDR1 MDHEN and CDR2 SYDVKM. This CDR3 reads CASSSPTSGSTYEQYF. DNA for the CDR3: TGTGCCAGCAGTTCTCCAACTAGCGGGAGTACCTACGAGCAGTACTTC. The variable domain in full, with the rest retrieved from reference TRBV28 and TRBJ2-7, is DVKVTQSSRYLVKRTGEKVFLECVQDMDHENMFWYRQDPGLGLRLIYFSYDVKMKEKGDIPEGYSVSREKKERFSLILESASTNQTSMYLCASSSPTSGSTYEQYFGPGTRLTVT.

This chain connects TRBV6-5 to TRBJ1-1, with a weak D call TRBD1 (5 bases). The CDR3 spans 13 residues. Germline CDR1 reads MNHEY; CDR2 reads SVGAGI. The ends were cut back, 5 bases at V and 0 bases at J, with 7 bases in the middle. CDR3 nucleotide sequence: TGTGCCAGCAGTGGCAGGGTGAACACTGAAGCTTTCTTT. This sequence encodes CASSGRVNTEAFF.

This clone occurred a few times. The chain recombines TRBV15 with TRBJ1-2, with 9 nucleotides matching TRBD1. Germline assignment: CDR1 LNHNV and CDR2 YYDKDF (reference sequence). There are 14 residues in the CDR3. The V segment lost 6 bases and the J segment 7 bases; nucleotides outside the gene matches: 9. DNA for the CDR3: TGTGCCACCAGGGGGGGACAGGGTGGAGGTGGCTACACCTTC. It codes for CATRGGQGGGGYTF.

The chain combines TRBV6-5 with TRBJ2-7, with D hard to call. The CDR3 length is 15 residues. The germline V gene has CDR1 MNHEY and CDR2 SVGAGI. V lost 6 bases and J 1 base, leaving 16 bases between the germline ends. CDR3 coding DNA: TGTGCCAGCAGGGAAACCCCGACTGATTCCTACGAGCAGTACTTC. Amino acid sequence: CASRETPTDSYEQYF.

J is TRBJ2-5 and V is TRBV28; D is possibly TRBD1 (6 bases). Germline CDR1 is MDHEN and CDR2 is SYDVKM. V was pared by 5 bases and J by 2 bases, with 12 bases between. This CDR3 has 14 residues. The CDR3 spells CASSPGTPQETQYF. The CDR3 coding sequence is TGTGCCAGCAGTCCCGGGACACCGCAAGAGACCCAGTACTTC.

This clone was seen more than once but under ten times. The V gene is TRBV19, the J gene TRBJ1-1, with 7 bases fitting TRBD1. CDR1 and CDR2 from the germline V gene are LNHDA and SQIVND (reference sequence). The J segment lost 1 base and the V segment lost 6 bases, leaving 11 bases of the junction unmatched. CDR3 length: 16 amino acids. CDR3 in amino acids: CASRSPGQRKNTEAFF. Written as DNA, the CDR3 is TGTGCCAGTAGGTCTCCGGGACAGCGGAAGAACACTGAAGCTTTCTTT.

The chain is built from TRBV5-6 and TRBJ1-1; TRBD1 is a possible D gene (6 bases). This CDR3 contains 12 residues. Germline CDR1 SGHDT, CDR2 YYEEEE. Trimming removed 4 bases at V and 11 bases at J, with 15 bases between. CDR3 sequence: CASSRDRLQAFF. CDR3 nucleotides: TGTGCCAGCAGCCGTGACAGGCTTCAGGCTTTCTTT. Based on the CDR3 plus reference TRBV5-6 and TRBJ1-1, the full variable domain is DAGVTQSPTHLIKTRGQQVTLRCSPKSGHDTVSWYQQALGQGPQFIFQYYEEEERQRGNFPDRFSGHQFPNYSSELNVNALLLGDSALYLCASSRDRLQAFFGQGTRLTVV.

The rearrangement uses TRBV7-6 and TRBJ1-2; D uncertain. The germline V gene encodes CDR1 SGHVS and CDR2 FNYEAQ. This CDR3 has 16 amino acids. Trimming left V 4 bases short and J 1 base short, with 16 bases between. This chain's CDR3 is CASSSYGLTSNYGYTF. For the CDR3, the DNA is TGTGCCAGCAGCTCCTATGGACTGACGAGTAACTATGGCTACACCTTC.

V usage is TRBV7-9 and J usage is TRBJ2-7, with D tentatively TRBD2 (6 bases). Between the trimmed V and J ends, which lost 5 bases and 3 bases, there was a span of 11 bases. The germline V gene has CDR1 SEHNR and CDR2 FQNEAQ (reference sequence). The CDR3 is made up of 13 amino acids. The CDR3 DNA sequence: TGTGCCAGCAGCCACACTAGCCTCTACGAGCAGTACTTC. Translating it yields CASSHTSLYEQYF.

This clone was seen only once. The chain is built from TRBV7-8 and TRBJ2-4; D gene uncertain. The CDR3 consists of 18 residues. V was clipped by 2 bases and J by 0 bases, with 17 bases between them. In germline, CDR1 is SGHVS, CDR2 FQNEAQ. The CDR3 nucleotides read TGTGCCAGCAGCTTATTACCTTCGTCTACTTTAGCCAAAAACATTCAGTACTTC. Protein product: CASSLLPSSTLAKNIQYF.

The count of this clone is one. V gene TRBV7-2 combines with J gene TRBJ1-5; D ambiguous. Germline V gene sequence: CDR1 SGHTA, CDR2 FQGNSA. There are 12 residues in the CDR3. Trimming pared 5 bases from V and 9 bases from J, leaving 11 bases between. The DNA for the CDR3 is TGTGCCAGCAGCCGGAGTGGTGGGCCCCAGCATTTT. Protein product: CASSRSGGPQHF.

The gene calls are TRBV18 and TRBJ1-1, with D unresolved. V lost 3 bases and J 0 bases, leaving 14 bases between the germline ends. The germline gives CDR1 KGHSH, CDR2 LQKENI. This CDR3 comprises 16 residues. The CDR3 DNA follows: TGTGCCAGCTCACCGAGAGATCCCATCTTGAACACTGAAGCTTTCTTT. As protein: CASSPRDPILNTEAFF. Together with reference TRBV18 and TRBJ1-1, the CDR3 gives the full variable domain: NAGVMQNPRHLVRRRGQEARLRCSPMKGHSHVYWYRQLPEEGLKFMVYLQKENIIDESGMPKERFSAEFPKEGPSILRIQQVVRGDSAAYFCASSPRDPILNTEAFFGQGTRLTVV.

The chain recombines TRBV7-3 with TRBJ2-1, with 9 nucleotides matching TRBD2. Germline V lookup: CDR1 SGHTA, CDR2 FQGTGA. V lost 5 bases to trimming and J lost 5 bases; unmatched junction nucleotides: 7. The CDR3 has 15 amino acids. The CDR3 nucleotides are TGTGCCAGCAGCCATCTAGCGGGAATCAACAATGAGCAGTTCTTC. It specifies CASSHLAGINNEQFF.

The chain recombines TRBV27 with TRBJ2-2; the match to TRBD1 covers 8 bases. Germline V gives CDR1 MNHEY, CDR2 SMNVEV (reference sequence). This CDR3 spans 17 amino acids. V gave up 4 bases and J gave up 3 bases; unmatched junction bases: 10. The CDR3 nucleotides are TGTGCCAGCAGTTCCAATCAGGGGGCCTGGGACACCGGGGAGCTGTTTTTT. Its translation is CASSSNQGAWDTGELFF.

The chain combines TRBV28 with TRBJ2-3, with D perhaps matching TRBD2 (5 bases). This CDR3 has 14 residues. Germline V gene data show CDR1 as MDHEN and CDR2 as SYDVKM. Trimming removed 3 bases at V and 0 bases at J, with 7 bases between. CDR3 coding DNA: TGTGCCAGCAGTTTTCGGACTAGCACAGATACGCAGTATTTT. This gives the protein CASSFRTSTDTQYF.

The genes are TRBV9 and TRBJ2-3; the match to TRBD2 covers 11 bases. The CDR3 length is 15 residues. CDR1 is SGDLS and CDR2 is YYNGEE in the germline V gene. V gave up 2 bases and J gave up 1 base; unmatched junction bases: 0. The CDR3 loop reads CASSVSGRGTDTQYF. The DNA of the CDR3 is TGTGCCAGCAGCGTTAGCGGGAGGGGCACAGATACGCAGTATTTT.

The CDR3 reads CASSYFQGADYGYTF. The CDR3 DNA is TGTGCCAGCAGTTACTTCCAGGGGGCGGACTATGGCTACACCTTC. The chain recombines TRBV6-5 with TRBJ1-2, with 8 positions matching TRBD1. V shed 1 base and J 3 bases; nucleotides not matched to a gene: 4. The CDR3 extends over 15 amino acids. The germline V gene encodes CDR1 MNHEY and CDR2 SVGAGI.

The CDR3: CSVRGGKSYEQYF. The CDR3 DNA sequence: TGCAGCGTGAGGGGGGGCAAGTCCTACGAGCAGTACTTC. The chain combines TRBV29-1 with TRBJ2-7, with a tentative D call TRBD2 (7 bases). Trimming shortened V by 6 bases and J by 1 base, and 13 bases separated the two germline ends. The CDR3 spans 13 residues. In germline, CDR1 is SQVTM, CDR2 ANQGSEA.

V is TRBV28 and J is TRBJ2-7, with D unresolved. This CDR3 contains 12 residues. Germline V gene data show CDR1 as MDHEN and CDR2 as SYDVKM. Trimming removed 3 bases from V and 6 bases from J, with 9 bases in between. CDR3 in DNA: TGTGCCAGCAGTTTGGCTTATGGCGAGCAGTACTTC. The encoded protein is CASSLAYGEQYF.

This rearrangement joins TRBV4-1 to TRBJ1-5; 9 bases match TRBD1. This CDR3 region has 19 residues. Trimming at V came to 0 bases and at J to 0 bases, leaving 9 bases not matched to a gene. The germline gives CDR1 MGHRA, CDR2 YSYEKL. The CDR3 nucleotides read TGCGCCAGCAGCCAAGAACCGGACAGGGGAAGATATAGCAATCAGCCCCAGCATTTT. Translation: CASSQEPDRGRYSNQPQHF.

This clone was detected only once. V is TRBV28 and J is TRBJ2-7, with D possibly matching TRBD1 (6 bases). Deletions cut 7 bases from V and 5 bases from J, with 15 bases between. Germline V lookup: CDR1 MDHEN, CDR2 SYDVKM. This CDR3 has 13 residues. This CDR3 reads CASTPGHVDEQYF. CDR3 sequence (DNA): TGTGCCAGCACGCCGGGACACGTGGACGAGCAGTACTTC. Using reference TRBV28 and TRBJ2-7 for the parts outside the CDR3, the full variable domain is DVKVTQSSRYLVKRTGEKVFLECVQDMDHENMFWYRQDPGLGLRLIYFSYDVKMKEKGDIPEGYSVSREKKERFSLILESASTNQTSMYLCASTPGHVDEQYFGPGTRLTVT.